This T cell receptor (beta chain) was recorded in a study of T cells in Graves' hyperthyroidism and ophthalmopathy. What was amplified from RNA transcripts were TCR beta CDR3 regions. The TCR CDR3 was amplified in a first-round RT-PCR using the HTBI primer set. From the multiplex PCR reads, TCRdb called clonotypes with MiXCR, one entry per CDR3 protein. The table lists over 450,000 distinct CDR3 sequences, approximately 17% of them singletons, with roughly 15% in the top ten. Germline loops: CDR1 DFQATT, CDR2 SNEGSKA (reference sequence). The V end was cut by 6 bases, the J end by 4 bases, with 8 bases between. This CDR3 spans 11 amino acids. This clonotype was seen a single time.

The sequenced sample was blood. The TCR comes from a woman younger than 35 with Graves' ophthalmopathy. The V gene is TRBV20-1, the J gene TRBJ2-3; the D gene is possibly TRBD2 (6 bases). The CDR3 region has the DNA TGCAGTGCGGGAGGTCCAGATACGCAGTATTTT. Translation: CSAGGPDTQYF.